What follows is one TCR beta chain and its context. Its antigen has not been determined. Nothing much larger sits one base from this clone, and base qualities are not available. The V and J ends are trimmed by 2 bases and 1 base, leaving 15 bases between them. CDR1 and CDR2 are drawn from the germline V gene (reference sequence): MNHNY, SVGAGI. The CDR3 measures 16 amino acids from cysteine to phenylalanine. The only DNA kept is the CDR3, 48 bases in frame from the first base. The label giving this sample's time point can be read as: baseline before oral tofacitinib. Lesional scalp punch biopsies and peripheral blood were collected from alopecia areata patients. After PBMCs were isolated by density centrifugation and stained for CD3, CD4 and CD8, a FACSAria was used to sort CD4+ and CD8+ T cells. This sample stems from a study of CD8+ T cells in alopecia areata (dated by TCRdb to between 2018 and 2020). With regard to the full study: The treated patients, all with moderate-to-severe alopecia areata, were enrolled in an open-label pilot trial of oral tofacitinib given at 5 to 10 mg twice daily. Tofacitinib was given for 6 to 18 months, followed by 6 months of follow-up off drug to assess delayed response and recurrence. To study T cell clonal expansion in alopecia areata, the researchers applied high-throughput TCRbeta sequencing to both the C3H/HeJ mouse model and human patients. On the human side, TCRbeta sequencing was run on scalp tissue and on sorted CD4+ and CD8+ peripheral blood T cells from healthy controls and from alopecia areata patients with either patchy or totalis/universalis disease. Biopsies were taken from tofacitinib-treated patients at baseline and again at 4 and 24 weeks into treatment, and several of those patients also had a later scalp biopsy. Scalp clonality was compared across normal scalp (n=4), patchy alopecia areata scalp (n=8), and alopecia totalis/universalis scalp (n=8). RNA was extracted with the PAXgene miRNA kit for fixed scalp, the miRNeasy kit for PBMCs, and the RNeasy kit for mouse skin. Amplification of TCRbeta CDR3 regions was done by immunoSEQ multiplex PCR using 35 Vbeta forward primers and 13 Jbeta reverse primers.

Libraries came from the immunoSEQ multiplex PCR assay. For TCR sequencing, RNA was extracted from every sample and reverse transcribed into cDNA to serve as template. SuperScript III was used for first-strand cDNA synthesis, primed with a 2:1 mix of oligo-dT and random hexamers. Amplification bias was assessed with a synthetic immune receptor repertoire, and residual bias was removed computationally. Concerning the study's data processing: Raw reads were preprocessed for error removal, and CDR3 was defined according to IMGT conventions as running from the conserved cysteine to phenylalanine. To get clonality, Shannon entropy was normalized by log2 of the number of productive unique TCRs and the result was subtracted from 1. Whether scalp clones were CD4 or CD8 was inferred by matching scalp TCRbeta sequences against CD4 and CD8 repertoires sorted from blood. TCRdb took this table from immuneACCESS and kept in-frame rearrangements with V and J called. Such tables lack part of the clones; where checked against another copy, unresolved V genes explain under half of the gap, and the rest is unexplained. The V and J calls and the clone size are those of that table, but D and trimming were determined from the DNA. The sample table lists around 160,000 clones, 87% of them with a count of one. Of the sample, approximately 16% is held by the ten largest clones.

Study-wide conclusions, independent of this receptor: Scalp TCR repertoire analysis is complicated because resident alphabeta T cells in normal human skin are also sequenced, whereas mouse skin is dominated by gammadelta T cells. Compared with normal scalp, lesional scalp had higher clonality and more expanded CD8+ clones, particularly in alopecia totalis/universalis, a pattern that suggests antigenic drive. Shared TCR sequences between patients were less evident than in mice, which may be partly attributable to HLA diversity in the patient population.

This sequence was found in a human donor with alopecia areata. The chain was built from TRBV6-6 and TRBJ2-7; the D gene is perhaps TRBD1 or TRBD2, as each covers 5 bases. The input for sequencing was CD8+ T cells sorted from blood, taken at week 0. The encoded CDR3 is CASSYGGETASYEQYF. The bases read TGTGCCAGCAGTTACGGGGGAGAGACTGCTTCCTACGAGCAGTACTTC.